The T cell receptor (beta chain) described here comes from a study of T-cell reconstitution after alpha-beta-depleted transplantation in children. Germline assignment: CDR1 DFQATT and CDR2 SNEGSKA (reference sequence). The CDR3 extends over 13 amino acids. V lost 2 bases and J lost 3, with 11 bases in between. TCRbeta library preparation incorporated unique molecular identifiers. Each CDR3 protein gets one entry after TCRdb re-called the PCR reads with MiXCR. Among around 800,000 distinct CDR3 sequences listed, approximately 15% were seen once. Sequencing was performed on PBMCs, mostly from graft donor cells, taken 360 days after TCRalphabeta/CD19-depleted stem cell transplant. This chain uses TRBV20-1 with TRBJ2-7; D perhaps matches TRBD1 (5 bases). The sequence derives from a male patient between 10 and 17 years old who had a stem cell transplant for acute lymphoblastic leukemia, so the T cells may come from the graft donor. The CDR3 sequence: CSARHRSRYEQYF. CDR3 in DNA: TGCAGTGCTAGACACAGGTCGCGCTACGAGCAGTACTTC.